The TCR beta chain described here comes from a study of blood T cells in healthy people across ages (dated by TCRdb to 2014 to 2015). Some background on the complete study: Template switching captured roughly one uniquely barcoded TCR beta cDNA molecule per two T cells in model experiments. Using deep sequencing normalized with unique cDNA molecular identifiers, the study measured how TCR beta repertoire diversity changes with age. The donors were divided into four age groups: young (average roughly 17 years), middle-aged (roughly 40), aged (about 56) and long-lived (82). To avoid experimental bias, donors of different ages were spread randomly across the sequencing lanes. For two donors (one aged 18 to 30 and one aged 80 or older), the study analyzed two additional independent replicas of 1 million unique cDNA reads from the same blood draw. Study-wide conclusions, independent of this receptor: Bulk unsorted PBMC profiling prevented conclusive comparison of naive and antigen-experienced compartments. The CMV infection status of donors was not known, potentially confounding age-related changes in expanded clonotypes. Observed TCR beta diversity per million T cells fell roughly linearly with age, and a significant reduction was already apparent by age approximately 40. Estimates of total diversity based on one million sequenced T cells were regarded as lower bounds and as underestimates. There was a strong correlation between observed TCR beta diversity and the percentage of naive T cells measured by flow cytometry. Compared with the aged group, the long-lived group had more naive CD4+ T cells, fewer expanded clones and increased TCR diversity, a pattern suggesting age selection.

Taken from cysteine to phenylalanine, the CDR3 has 15 residues. CDR3 DNA is the only sequence kept; it has 45 bases, read in frame from the first base. CDR1 SGDLS and CDR2 YYNGEE were looked up in the germline V gene. The library was made by 5' RACE. The sequencer listed for this sample is Illumina HiSeq 2500. A second PCR of about 7 to 12 cycles was run with a J-beta primer mix and a sample-barcoded 5' primer. A unique molecular identifier was introduced onto each TCR beta cDNA molecule by a template-switch 5' adaptor carrying 12 random nucleotides. Each sample yielded at least 3 million CDR3-containing paired-end reads. All of the RNA was converted into first-strand cDNA using the Mint cDNA synthesis kit, with a TRBC-specific oligonucleotide serving as the primer. Following uracil-DNA glycosylase treatment, a first 18-cycle PCR with universal primers M1SS and BC2_uni_R was performed on all cDNA. The original pipeline was this. For normalization, 1 million high-quality reads were randomly selected from each sample, with every read carrying a distinct molecular identifier. Reads with shared molecular identifiers were discarded instead of being binned into consensus sequences. CDR3 identification, clonotype clustering and error correction used MiTCR with a Q25 quality threshold and the strictest error-elimination algorithm. A nonparametric unseen species model using Euler transformation provided a lower-bound estimate of total TCR beta diversity. TCRdb applied fastp at Q25 and MiXCR to the public reads, then kept only in-frame beta chains. When rows share a CDR3 protein, they turn into one entry using the most common DNA and genes. TCRdb, not the original authors, processed these V and J calls. Here the sample has hundreds of thousands of distinct CDR3 sequences; roughly 20% occur a single time. The top ten clonotypes cover 22% of the sample.

In regard to this clonotype: This receptor's antigen is unknown. The junction departs from germline at one end; a sequencing error may be responsible.

Systemically healthy Caucasian individuals from Russia, around 38 in total and aged roughly 6 to 100 years, were included as donors. Roughly 10 milliliters of peripheral blood were collected from each donor into EDTA-treated Vacutainer tubes. Ficoll-Paque density-gradient centrifugation was used to isolate PBMCs, with at least 6.5 million per sample. Total RNA, at least 5 micrograms per sample, was extracted from PBMCs with Trizol reagent. The percentages of naive CD45RAhigh/CD27high T cells were determined by flow cytometry on a PBMC aliquot from every donor. Specimen: blood. The receptor was isolated from a man between 70 and 80 years old in good health. The rearranged chain carries TRBV9 and TRBJ2-1; the D gene is unclear. The nucleotide sequence is TGTACCAGCAGCCCCGAGTTGAACTCCTACAATGAGCAGTTCTTC. Its protein product is CTSSPELNSYNEQFF.